This TCR beta chain was sequenced for a study of blood T cell repertoires in COVID-19. The overall study: Sites across the United States, Italy and Spain contributed samples from acute and convalescent COVID-19. Sample material is recorded as cDNA or gDNA derived from T cells, B-cell-depleted T cells, or PBMCs.

Participants were aged about 18 to 100 years from 20 to 30 US areas. The CDR3 spans 15 residues. The germline CDR1 and CDR2 sequences are SNHLY and FYNNEI. Deletions cut 7 bases from V and 5 bases from J, with 18 bases between. Per the original methods: Using reference gene primer amplification, nucleated cell counts were estimated. The repertoire was sequenced with immunoSEQ multiplex PCR; TCRdb's copy has only in-frame clones and lacks some. D and trimming come from the DNA, and the V and J calls and clone size come from that table. The top ten clones hold 2.5% to 3% of a sample with fewer than 350,000 clones, about 85% of them seen once.

Sequencing used PBMCs or T cells enriched from blood (not recorded which). The sequence was collected from a woman aged 45-60 years who had recovered from COVID-19. This rearrangement joins TRBV2 to TRBJ2-4; D gene uncertain. The DNA of the CDR3 is TGTGCCAGCACCCCTGCGTTGAACAGAGAAAACATTCAGTACTTC. Translating gives CASTPALNRENIQYF.